The present T cell receptor beta chain was sequenced within a study of blood T cell repertoires in COVID-19. Study background: Samples taken during acute and convalescent COVID-19 were collected in the United States, Italy and Spain. The analysed material was cDNA or gDNA that came from T cells, B-cell-depleted T cells, or PBMCs.

Germline V CDR1 and CDR2: SGHNT, YENEEA. The CDR3 covers 15 residues. Trimming removed 7 bases from V and 2 bases from J, with 18 bases in between. This clone was detected a few times. In the authors' methods: Amplification from reference gene primers served as the basis for estimated nucleated cell counts. The protocol was immunoSEQ multiplex PCR, while the TCRdb copy is restricted to in-frame clones and leaves out a portion. D and trimming come from the DNA, and the V and J calls and clone size come from that table. The table has around 150,000 clones, about 90% seen once; the top ten hold about 4.2%.

The rearrangement uses TRBV11-3 and TRBJ2-7; maybe TRBD1 (6 bases). The sequenced sample consisted of peripheral blood. This TCR was recovered from a woman aged 55-70 years with active or convalescent COVID-19. CDR3 bases: TGTGCCAGCAAGGGACAAAGAGGACGGGCCTACGAGCAGTACTTC. This encodes CASKGQRGRAYEQYF.